This T cell receptor (beta chain) was identified in a study of OX40 agonist ivuxolimab in advanced cancers. Sequencing was performed with immunoSEQ multiplex PCR; in TCRdb, only in-frame clones are kept and a portion is missing. The repertoire consists of 55,000 to 85,000 clones, with approximately 90% occurring once and the leading ten covering less than 10%. With regard to this clone: Its target is not known.

Study outcomes and limitations: Compared with others, partial responders at 0.1-3.0 mg/kg displayed clonal expansion among the lowest. Also present in some nonresponders was a low level of normalized T-cell clonal expansion.

The germline gives CDR1 MNHEY, CDR2 SMNVEV (reference sequence). This CDR3 is 15 amino acids long. V shed 6 bases and J shed 3 bases, with 15 bases lying between them. The source is an adult with an advanced solid tumor such as melanoma, head and neck, liver or kidney cancer. The sequencing used CD4+ or CD8+ T cells sorted from blood, collected in a trial of the OX40 agonist ivuxolimab. This sequence joins TRBV27 and TRBJ1-5; TRBD1 might be the D (6 bases). This CDR3 reads CASRGGGGINQPQHF. The CDR3 nucleotides read TGTGCCAGCAGGGGGGGTGGGGGCATCAATCAGCCCCAGCATTTT.